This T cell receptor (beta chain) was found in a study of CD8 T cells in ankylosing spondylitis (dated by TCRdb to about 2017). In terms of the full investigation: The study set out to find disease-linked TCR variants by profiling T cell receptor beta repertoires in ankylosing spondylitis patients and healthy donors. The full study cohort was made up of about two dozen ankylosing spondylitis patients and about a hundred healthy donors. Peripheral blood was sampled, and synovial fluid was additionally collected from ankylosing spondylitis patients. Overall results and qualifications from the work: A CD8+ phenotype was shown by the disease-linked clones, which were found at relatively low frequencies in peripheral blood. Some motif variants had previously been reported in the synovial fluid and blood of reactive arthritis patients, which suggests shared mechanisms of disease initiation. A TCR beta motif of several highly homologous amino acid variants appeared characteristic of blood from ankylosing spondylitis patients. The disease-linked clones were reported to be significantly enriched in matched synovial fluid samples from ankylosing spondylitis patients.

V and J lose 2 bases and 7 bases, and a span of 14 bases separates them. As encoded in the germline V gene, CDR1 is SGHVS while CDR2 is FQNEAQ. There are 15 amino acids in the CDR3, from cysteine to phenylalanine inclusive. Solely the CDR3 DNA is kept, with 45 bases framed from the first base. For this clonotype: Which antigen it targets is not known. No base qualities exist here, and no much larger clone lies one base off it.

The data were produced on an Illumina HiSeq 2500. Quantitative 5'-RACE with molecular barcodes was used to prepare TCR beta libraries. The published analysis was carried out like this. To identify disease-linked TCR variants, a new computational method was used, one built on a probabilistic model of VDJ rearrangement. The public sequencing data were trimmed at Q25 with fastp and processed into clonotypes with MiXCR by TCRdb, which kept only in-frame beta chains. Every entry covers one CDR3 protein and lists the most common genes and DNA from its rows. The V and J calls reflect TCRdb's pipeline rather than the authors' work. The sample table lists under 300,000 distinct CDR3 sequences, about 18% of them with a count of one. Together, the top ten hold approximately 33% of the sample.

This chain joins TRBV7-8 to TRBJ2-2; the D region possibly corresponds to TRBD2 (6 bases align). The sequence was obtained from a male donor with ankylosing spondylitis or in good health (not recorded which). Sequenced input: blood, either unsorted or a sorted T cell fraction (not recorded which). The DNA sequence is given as TGTGCCAGCAGCTTACTAGCGACTTCGGGCGGGGAGCTGTTTTTT. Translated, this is CASSLLATSGGELFF.